These 5 T cell receptor beta chains were sequenced from one sample in a study of blood T cell repertoires in COVID-19. TCRdb's table, derived via immunoSEQ multiplex PCR, lists solely in-frame clones and lacks some. Seen here are 150,000 to 190,000 clones, around 80% observed once, and the top ten hold more than 5.5%. Specimen: PBMCs or T cells enriched from blood (not recorded which). The source is a man aged 50 to 60 who had recovered from COVID-19.

The chain carries TRBV6-1 and TRBJ2-3; 8 nucleotides agree with TRBD2. CDR1 and CDR2 from the germline V gene are MNHNS and SASEGT. V gave up 2 bases and J gave up 2 bases; unmatched junction bases: 9. This CDR3 is 17 amino acids long. CDR3 DNA sequence: TGTGCCAGCAGTGAAAACCCCGGACTAGCCACCACAGATACGCAGTATTTT. Translation: CASSENPGLATTDTQYF.

There are a few counts of this clone. The V gene is TRBV29-1, the J gene TRBJ2-1, with a possible D match to TRBD2 (5 bases). There are 15 residues in the CDR3. Trimming took 0 bases from V and 0 from J, leaving 9 bases between them. In germline, CDR1 is SQVTM, CDR2 ANQGSEA. CDR3 in amino acids: CSVEDVGDSYNEQFF. Written as DNA, the CDR3 is TGCAGCGTTGAAGACGTCGGGGACTCCTACAATGAGCAGTTCTTC.

J is TRBJ2-1 and V is TRBV11-2; tentatively, D is TRBD2 (6 bases). Germline V gene sequence: CDR1 SGHAT, CDR2 FQNNGV. The CDR3 loop spans 13 amino acids. V gave up 0 bases and J gave up 9 bases, with 9 bases separating them. The CDR3, as DNA: TGTGCCAGCAGCTTAGATCGGGGAGGTGAGCAGTTCTTC. This sequence encodes CASSLDRGGEQFF.

The chain recombines TRBV4-1 with TRBJ2-7, with TRBD2 matching over 10 bases. Germline V gene lookup returns CDR1 MGHRA and CDR2 YSYEKL. After removal of 3 bases from V and 1 base from J, the junction contained 12 bases not matched to a gene. The CDR3 runs 18 residues. The CDR3 DNA reads TGCGCCAGCAGCCAGGGACAGACCGGGACTAGCGAATCCTACGAGCAGTACTTC. As protein: CASSQGQTGTSESYEQYF.

This clone was observed a single time. This chain links TRBV5-1 with TRBJ2-5, with TRBD2 identical over 10 bases. The junction had 10 bases not matched to a gene; V was cut back by 3 bases and J by 5 bases. This CDR3 is built from 16 residues. Per the germline V gene, CDR1 is SGHRS and CDR2 is YFSETQ. CDR3 protein: CASSSRASGGGETQYF. CDR3 in DNA: TGCGCCAGCAGCTCCCGGGCTAGCGGGGGCGGGGAGACCCAGTACTTC. Combining the CDR3 with reference TRBV5-1 and TRBJ2-5 gives the whole variable domain KAGVTQTPRYLIKTRGQQVTLSCSPISGHRSVSWYQQTPGQGLQFLFEYFSETQRNKGNFPGRFSGRQFSNSRSEMNVSTLELGDSALYLCASSSRASGGGETQYFGPGTRLLVL.